This record covers a single T cell receptor (beta chain). The data were taken from a study of control samples from healthy donors and cancer patients. Sequenced by immunoSEQ multiplex PCR; TCRdb stores in-frame clones only, minus some. Altogether approximately 100,000 clones are present, under 90% being singletons, with the ten largest covering roughly 2%. The germline V gene has CDR1 SGDLS and CDR2 YYNGEE. Trimming at V came to 3 bases and at J to 0 bases, leaving 10 bases not matched to a gene. The CDR3 is 17 residues long. The sample consisted of blood. The rearrangement links TRBV9 to TRBJ1-2; 8 bases match TRBD1. This TCR came from a woman between 35 and 50 years old in good health. The CDR3 DNA is TGTGCCAGCAGCGCCCCTCCGGGACAGGTAGCTAACTATGGCTACACCTTC. It codes for CASSAPPGQVANYGYTF.